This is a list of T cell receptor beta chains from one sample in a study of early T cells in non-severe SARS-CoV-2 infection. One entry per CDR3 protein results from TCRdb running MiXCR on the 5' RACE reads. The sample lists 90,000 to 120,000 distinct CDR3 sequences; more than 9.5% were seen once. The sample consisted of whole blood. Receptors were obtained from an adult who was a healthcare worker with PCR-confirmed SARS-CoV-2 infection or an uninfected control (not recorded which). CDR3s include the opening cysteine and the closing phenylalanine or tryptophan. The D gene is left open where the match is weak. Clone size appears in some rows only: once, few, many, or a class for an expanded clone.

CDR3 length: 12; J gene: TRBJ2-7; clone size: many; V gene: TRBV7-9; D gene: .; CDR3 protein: CASSLASLEQYF; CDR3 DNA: TGTGCCAGCAGCTTAGCCTCACTCGAGCAGTACTTC
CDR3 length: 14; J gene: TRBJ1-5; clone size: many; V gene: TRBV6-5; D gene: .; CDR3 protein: CASSPGAINQPQHF; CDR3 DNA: TGTGCCAGCAGTCCCGGGGCCATCAATCAGCCCCAGCATTTT
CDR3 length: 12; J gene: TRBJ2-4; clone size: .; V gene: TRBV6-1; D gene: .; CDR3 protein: CASTPVGDIQYF; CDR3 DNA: TGTGCCAGCACGCCGGTGGGGGACATTCAGTACTTC
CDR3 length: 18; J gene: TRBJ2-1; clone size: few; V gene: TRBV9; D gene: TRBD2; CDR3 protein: CASSVSGSGLSSYNEQFF; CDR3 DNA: TGTGCCAGCAGCGTCTCTGGTAGCGGGCTAAGCTCCTACAATGAGCAGTTCTTC
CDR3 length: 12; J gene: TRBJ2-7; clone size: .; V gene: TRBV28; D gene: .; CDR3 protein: CASSLSGGEQYF; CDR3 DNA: TGTGCCAGCAGTTTATCCGGGGGCGAGCAGTACTTC
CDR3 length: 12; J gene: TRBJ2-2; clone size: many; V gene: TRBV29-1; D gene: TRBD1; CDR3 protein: CSASGGTGELFF; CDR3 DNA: TGCAGCGCCTCAGGGGGCACCGGGGAGCTGTTTTTT
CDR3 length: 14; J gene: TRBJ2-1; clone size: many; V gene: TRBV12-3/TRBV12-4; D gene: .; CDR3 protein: CASSLLAAYNEQFF; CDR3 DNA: TGTGCCAGCAGTTTGTTAGCGGCCTACAATGAGCAGTTCTTC
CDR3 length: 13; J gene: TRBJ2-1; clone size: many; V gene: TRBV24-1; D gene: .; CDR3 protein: CATSGVTDNEQFF; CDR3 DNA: TGTGCCACCTCGGGGGTAACGGACAATGAGCAGTTCTTC
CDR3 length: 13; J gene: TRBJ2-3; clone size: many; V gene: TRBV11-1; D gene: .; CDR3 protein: CASSLISTDTQYF; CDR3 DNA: TGTGCCAGCAGCTTAATCTCCACAGATACGCAGTATTTT
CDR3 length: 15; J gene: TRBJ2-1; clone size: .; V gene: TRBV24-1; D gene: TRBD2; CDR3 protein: CATSVEREATNEQFF; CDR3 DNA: TGTGCCACCAGTGTCGAGCGGGAGGCCACGAATGAGCAGTTCTTC
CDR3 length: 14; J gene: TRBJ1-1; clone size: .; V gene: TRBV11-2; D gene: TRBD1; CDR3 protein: CASSLNRGNTEAFF; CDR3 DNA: TGTGCCAGCAGCTTAAACAGGGGAAACACTGAAGCTTTCTTT
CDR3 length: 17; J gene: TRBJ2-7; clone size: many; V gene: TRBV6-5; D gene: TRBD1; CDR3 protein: CASSYYLDRDRAYEQYF; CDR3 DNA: TGTGCCAGCAGTTACTACTTAGACCGGGACAGGGCTTACGAGCAGTACTTC
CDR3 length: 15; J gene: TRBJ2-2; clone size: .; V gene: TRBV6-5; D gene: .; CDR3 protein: CASSYPTAAAGELFF; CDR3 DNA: TGTGCCAGCAGTTACCCCACGGCAGCGGCCGGGGAGCTGTTTTTT
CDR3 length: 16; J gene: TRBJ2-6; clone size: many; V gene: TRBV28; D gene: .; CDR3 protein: CASHGAGHSGANVLTF; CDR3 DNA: TGTGCCAGCCACGGGGCAGGACACTCTGGGGCCAACGTCCTGACTTTC
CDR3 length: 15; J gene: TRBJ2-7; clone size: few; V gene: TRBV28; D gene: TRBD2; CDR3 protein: CASSLLGSGSYEQYF; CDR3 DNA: TGTGCCAGCAGTTTACTAGGGAGCGGGAGCTACGAGCAGTACTTC
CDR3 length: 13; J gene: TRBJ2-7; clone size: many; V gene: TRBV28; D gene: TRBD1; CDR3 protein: CASSLTGGSEQYF; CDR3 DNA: TGTGCCAGCAGTTTAACAGGGGGCTCCGAGCAGTACTTC
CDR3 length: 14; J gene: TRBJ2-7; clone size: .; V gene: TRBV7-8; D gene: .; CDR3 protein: CASSLRRKSYEQYF; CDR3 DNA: TGTGCCAGCAGCTTAAGAAGAAAATCCTACGAGCAGTACTTC
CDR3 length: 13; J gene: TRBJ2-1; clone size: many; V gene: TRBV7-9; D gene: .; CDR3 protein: CASSLGDSDEQFF; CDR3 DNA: TGTGCCAGCAGCTTAGGGGACTCCGATGAGCAGTTCTTC
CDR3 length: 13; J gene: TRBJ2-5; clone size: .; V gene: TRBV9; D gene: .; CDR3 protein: CASSTGIQETQYF; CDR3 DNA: TGTGCCAGCAGTACAGGGATCCAAGAGACCCAGTACTTC
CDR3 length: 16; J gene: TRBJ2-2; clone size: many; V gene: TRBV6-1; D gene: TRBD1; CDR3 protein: CASKFHRGPNTGELFF; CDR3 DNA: TGTGCCAGCAAGTTCCACAGGGGCCCGAACACCGGGGAGCTGTTTTTT
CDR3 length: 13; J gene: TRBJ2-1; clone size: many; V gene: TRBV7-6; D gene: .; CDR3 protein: CASSWTGYNEQFF; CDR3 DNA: TGTGCCAGCAGTTGGACTGGATACAATGAGCAGTTCTTC
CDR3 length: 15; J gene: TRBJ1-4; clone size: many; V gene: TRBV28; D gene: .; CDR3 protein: CASSLRDAINEKLFF; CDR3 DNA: TGTGCCAGCAGTTTAAGGGATGCAATTAATGAAAAACTGTTTTTT
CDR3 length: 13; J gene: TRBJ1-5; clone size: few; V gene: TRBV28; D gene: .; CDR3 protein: CATAGGSNQPQHF; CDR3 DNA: TGTGCCACCGCAGGAGGGAGCAATCAGCCCCAGCATTTT
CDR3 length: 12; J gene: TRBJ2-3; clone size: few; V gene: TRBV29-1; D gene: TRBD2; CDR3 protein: CSVVLAGGTQYF; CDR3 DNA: TGCAGCGTAGTACTAGCGGGCGGTACGCAGTATTTT
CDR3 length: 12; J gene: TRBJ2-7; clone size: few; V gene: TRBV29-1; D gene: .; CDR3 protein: CSVGTRSGEQYF; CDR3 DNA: TGCAGCGTAGGCACTCGGTCTGGCGAGCAGTACTTC
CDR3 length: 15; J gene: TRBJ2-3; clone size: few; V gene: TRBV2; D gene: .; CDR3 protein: CASSWTAGITDTQYF; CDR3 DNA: TGTGCCAGTTCCTGGACAGCAGGAATCACAGATACGCAGTATTTT
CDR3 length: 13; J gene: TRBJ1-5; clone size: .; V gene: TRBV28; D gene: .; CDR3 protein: CASSLGVNQPQHF; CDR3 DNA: TGTGCCAGCAGTTTAGGGGTCAATCAGCCCCAGCATTTT
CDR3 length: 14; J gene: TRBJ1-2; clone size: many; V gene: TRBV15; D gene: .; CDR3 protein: CATSRDAPDYGYTF; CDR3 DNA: TGTGCCACCAGCAGAGATGCCCCCGACTATGGCTACACCTTC
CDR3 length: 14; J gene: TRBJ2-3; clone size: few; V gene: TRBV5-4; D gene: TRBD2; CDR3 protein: CASSLLAETDTQYF; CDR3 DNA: TGTGCCAGCAGCCTCCTAGCGGAAACAGATACGCAGTATTTT
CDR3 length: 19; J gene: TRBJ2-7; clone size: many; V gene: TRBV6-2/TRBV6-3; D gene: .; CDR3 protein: CASSYSTLVGGDASYEQYF; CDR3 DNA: TGTGCCAGCAGTTACTCGACACTGGTCGGCGGGGATGCCTCCTACGAGCAGTACTTC
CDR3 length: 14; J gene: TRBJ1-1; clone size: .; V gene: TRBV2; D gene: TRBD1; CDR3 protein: CASSEGTGYTEAFF; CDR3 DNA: TGTGCCAGCAGTGAAGGGACAGGTTACACTGAAGCTTTCTTT
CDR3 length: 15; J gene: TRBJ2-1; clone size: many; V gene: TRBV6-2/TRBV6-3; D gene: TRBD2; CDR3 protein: CASSPSGRALVEQFF; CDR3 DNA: TGTGCCAGCAGCCCTAGCGGGAGGGCCTTGGTTGAGCAGTTCTTC
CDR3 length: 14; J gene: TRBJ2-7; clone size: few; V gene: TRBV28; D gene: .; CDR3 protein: CASSSADRPYEQYF; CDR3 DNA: TGTGCCAGCAGTTCCGCTGACAGGCCCTACGAGCAGTACTTC
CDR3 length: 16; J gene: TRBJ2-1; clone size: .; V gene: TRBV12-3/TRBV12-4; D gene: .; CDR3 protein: CASSHQTGRARNEQFF; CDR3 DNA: TGTGCCAGCAGTCATCAAACAGGGAGGGCTCGGAATGAGCAGTTCTTC
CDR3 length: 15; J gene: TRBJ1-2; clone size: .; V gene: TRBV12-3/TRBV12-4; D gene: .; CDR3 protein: CASSLNPGSPYGYTF; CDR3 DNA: TGTGCCAGCAGTTTAAATCCGGGAAGTCCCTATGGCTACACCTTC
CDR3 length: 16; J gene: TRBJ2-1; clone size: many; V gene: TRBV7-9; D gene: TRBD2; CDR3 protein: CASSFGSGVSYNEQFF; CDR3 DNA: TGTGCCAGCAGCTTCGGTAGCGGGGTCTCCTACAATGAGCAGTTCTTC
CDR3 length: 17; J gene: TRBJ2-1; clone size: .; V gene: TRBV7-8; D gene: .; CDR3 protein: CASSFRRLDSSYNEQFF; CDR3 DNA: TGTGCCAGCAGCTTCAGGCGGCTAGACAGCTCCTACAATGAGCAGTTCTTC